This is a list of T cell receptor beta chains from one sample in a study of tumor and adjacent non-tumor tissue in lung cancer. TCRdb ran MiXCR on the multiplex PCR reads and lists one entry per CDR3 protein. The sample lists some 77,000 distinct CDR3 sequences, nearly 70% occurring once. Sample: lung tumor tissue. The receptors were gathered from a woman in her seventies with non-small cell lung cancer. CDR3s leave out the opening cysteine and the closing phenylalanine or tryptophan.

9 | TRBJ2-1 | TRBV29-1 | IVEEWNEQF
12 | TRBJ2-7 | TRBV6-5 | ASSTRGARYERY
9 | TRBJ2-3 | TRBV29-1 | IVKDSDTQY
15 | TRBJ2-2 | TRBV6-1 | TSIRLSGQGTSGELF
13 | TRBJ1-1 | TRBV6-1 | ASSHRSIGNTEAF
13 | TRBJ2-1 | TRBV11-2 | ASSRTSGTSGEQI
10 | TRBJ2-1 | TRBV29-1 | NVVLLYKEQF
14 | TRBJ2-1 | TRBV12-5 | ASAPQPAGVGNDQF
13 | TRBJ2-1 | TRBV7-3 | VSSLTGALYNEQF
16 | TRBJ1-6 | TRBV30 | AWSTQAAWEFFNSPLH
12 | TRBJ1-4 | TRBV6-1 | ASSGGGKNEKLF
12 | TRBJ1-1 | TRBV28 | ASSLSSGCTETF
11 | TRBJ2-5 | TRBV12-3/TRBV12-4 | ASSLQLLKTQY
11 | TRBJ2-2 | TRBV6-6 | ATMIAGVGELF
12 | TRBJ2-7 | TRBV5-5 | SRSEGGSSYEQY
13 | TRBJ1-2 | TRBV29-1 | SVLASPLLNYGNI
12 | TRBJ2-7 | TRBV10-3 | AIRMGQRADDQY
11 | TRBJ2-2 | TRBV29-1 | SVGVLNTEKLF
16 | TRBJ2-7 | TRBV6-5 | ASSVGTGCYATIYEQY
15 | TRBJ1-5 | TRBV5-1 | ASSSEGGTYSNQPPH
13 | TRBJ2-1 | TRBV7-9 | ASNRGQGAYNEQF
12 | TRBJ2-5 | TRBV12-3/TRBV12-4 | ASSRLMAGETQY
13 | TRBJ1-1 | TRBV10-3 | AINESGSLNTEAF
11 | TRBJ1-5 | TRBV6-6 | TRNADPNQPQH
11 | TRBJ2-3 | TRBV11-3 | ASSFAMGDTQY
13 | TRBJ1-5 | TRBV4-1 | TSSQVEQDNQPQH
14 | TRBJ2-2 | TRBV5-1 | ASSLGSGANTRELF
13 | TRBJ1-4 | TRBV28 | ASTENRGGSEKLF
12 | TRBJ2-2 | TRBV29-1 | SVSGRTNTGELS
13 | TRBJ2-4 | TRBV5-1 | ASGLVAGPENIQY